The subject of this entry is one T cell receptor beta chain. The antigen is not known. The source of the sample is a study of T cells after yellow fever vaccination. V gave up 8 bases and J gave up 4 bases, with 14 bases separating them. Germline assignment: CDR1 SNHLY and CDR2 FYNNEI. The CDR3 covers 13 residues. Notes on the study in general: Post-booster repertoires contained most primary-vaccination clones again (almost 97% CD4, around 89% CD8). High-abundance clonotypes from the bulk population could contaminate FACS-sorted repertoires.

TCRdb called the 5' RACE reads again in MiXCR, with one record for every CDR3 protein. The sample includes about 260,000 distinct CDR3 sequences, about 5.2% of them seen just once. The TCR sequence derives from a man aged 18 to 35 who received the YFV17D yellow fever vaccine. The source was CD4+ T cells sorted from PBMCs, collected on the day of the yellow fever booster vaccination. V gene TRBV2 combines with J gene TRBJ1-1, with a weak D call TRBD1 (6 bases). CDR3 DNA: TGTGCCAGCGGGGAGGAAGGGGGCACTGAAGCTTTCTTT. Translation: CASGEEGGTEAFF.